The sequence of this T cell receptor beta chain was determined in a study of control samples from healthy donors and cancer patients. CDR1 is SNHLY, CDR2 FYNNEI, per germline. The CDR3 covers 16 residues. The trim removed 4 bases at V and 1 base at J, leaving 10 bases unmatched. This table comes from immunoSEQ multiplex PCR, and its TCRdb copy is limited to in-frame clones, with some not included. Of more than 100,000 clones in the sample, roughly 88% were seen once. The J gene is TRBJ2-7, the V gene TRBV2; TRBD2 aligns across 7 bases. This TCR was recovered from a man between 40 and 49 years old in good health. The source material was blood. The CDR3 protein is CASSGSLLAYSYEQYF. The CDR3 coding sequence is TGTGCCAGCAGTGGCTCCTTACTAGCGTATTCCTACGAGCAGTACTTC.